This T cell receptor beta chain was recorded in a study of regulatory T cells in long-lasting Graves disease. Study background: Antithyroid drugs had been given to newly diagnosed Graves' patients for under 3 months.

With iRepertoire HTBI primers and Arm-PCR of CDR3 regions, TCR beta libraries were built. TCRdb itself ran the multiplex PCR reads through MiXCR, one entry per CDR3 protein. The table includes approximately 270,000 distinct CDR3 sequences, about 17% detected once. Specified time point: newly diagnosed GD, antithyroid drugs for less than 3 months. From PBMCs, RNA was extracted and then used to make the TCR library. V shed 0 bases and J shed 2 bases, with 6 bases lying between them. Germline V gene sequence: CDR1 KGHSH, CDR2 LQKENI. The CDR3 is 14 residues long. In this sample, this clonotype turned up many times. Its antigen is not identified. Whole-study results and caveats: Researchers examined only peripheral blood and not thyroid tissue.

These data are also associated with another study on T cells in Graves' hyperthyroidism and ophthalmopathy. That investigation notes: Diagnosing involved the use of clinical symptoms, serum thyroxine and TRAb, thyroid ultrasound and orbital computed tomography. First-round RT-PCR targeting the TCR CDR3 was performed with the HTBI primer set.

Specimen: peripheral blood mononuclear cells (PBMCs), collected at new diagnosis, from a patient treated with antithyroid drugs. This sequence originates from a woman aged 25 to 45 with Graves disease. The J gene is TRBJ2-3, the V gene TRBV18; no definite D call. Here the CDR3 DNA reads TGTGCCAGCTCACCACCAGCCCTCACAGATACGCAGTATTTT. Protein: CASSPPALTDTQYF.